This passage covers 26 T cell receptor beta chains from one sample sequenced in a study of PD-L1 blockade in urothelial cancer. The table came from immunoSEQ multiplex PCR; TCRdb's copy has only in-frame clones and leaves some out. Here the sample spans roughly 20,000 clones, around 91% being singletons. This sample comprised PBMCs, obtained around atezolizumab (anti-PD-L1) treatment. Receptor source: an older woman with urothelial cancer.

The chain carries TRBV25-1 and TRBJ2-2; D possibly corresponds to TRBD1 (6 bases). Germline loops: CDR1 MGHDK, CDR2 SYGVNS. Trimming took off 5 bases at V and 4 bases at J, with 11 bases between the two ends. The CDR3 runs 14 residues. CDR3 loop: CASSYQGSTGELFF. The CDR3, as DNA: TGTGCCAGCAGTTACCAGGGGAGCACCGGGGAGCTGTTTTTT.

The CDR3, as DNA: TGCGCCAGCAGCCCAGGGAGGACACGTGGCTACAATGAGCAGTTCTTC. Translation: CASSPGRTRGYNEQFF. The V and J genes are TRBV4-1 and TRBJ2-1; D perhaps matches TRBD2 (6 bases). Germline V gene lookup returns CDR1 MGHRA and CDR2 YSYEKL. The CDR3 contains 16 residues. Trimming stripped 4 bases from V and 3 bases from J, with 16 bases between.

The chain employs TRBV5-1 and TRBJ2-7; 11 nucleotides agree with TRBD2. The germline V gene has CDR1 SGHRS and CDR2 YFSETQ. Trimming at V came to 2 bases and at J to 6 bases, leaving 4 bases not matched to a gene. This CDR3 spans 14 amino acids. The CDR3 loop is CASSFTSGSREQYF. The CDR3 DNA sequence: TGCGCCAGCAGCTTTACTAGCGGGAGTCGCGAGCAGTACTTC.

This chain connects TRBV7-6 to TRBJ2-7; D perhaps matches TRBD1 (7 bases). This CDR3 region has 15 residues. Trimming took off 5 bases at V and 3 bases at J, with 17 bases between the two ends. The V gene's germline CDR1 is SGHVS and CDR2 FNYEAQ. This CDR3 reads CASSQGGGARYEQYF. The CDR3 nucleotides read TGTGCCAGCAGCCAAGGGGGCGGGGCGCGCTACGAGCAGTACTTC.

This chain connects TRBV18 to TRBJ2-1, with TRBD2 matching 11 bases. The CDR3 loop spans 16 amino acids. J lost 7 bases, V lost 1 base, and 6 bases had no gene match. The germline CDR1 and CDR2 sequences are KGHSH and LQKENI. CDR3 sequence: CASSPRSGRGWNEQFF. The CDR3 nucleotides read TGTGCCAGCTCACCACGTAGCGGGAGGGGTTGGAATGAGCAGTTCTTC.

The genes are TRBV11-2 and TRBJ2-3, with no clear D. Germline V gene lookup returns CDR1 SGHAT and CDR2 FQNNGV. The CDR3 contains 15 residues. V lost 7 bases to trimming and J lost 0 bases, with 14 bases between them. The CDR3 is CASTNLRSSTDTQYF. The CDR3 DNA follows: TGTGCCAGCACCAACTTGAGATCTAGCACAGATACGCAGTATTTT.

This chain joins TRBV18 and TRBJ2-3; TRBD2 agrees at 7 bases. The CDR3 is 16 amino acids. J lost 1 base, V lost 1 base, and 5 bases had no gene match. Germline loops: CDR1 KGHSH, CDR2 LQKENI. The chain's CDR3 is CASSPQASGGTDTQYF. In nucleotides, the CDR3 is TGTGCCAGCTCACCACAGGCTAGCGGTGGCACAGATACGCAGTATTTT.

J is TRBJ2-2 and V is TRBV29-1; no definite D call. CDR3 length equals 11 residues. V was clipped by 7 bases and J by 2 bases, with 5 bases between them. Germline V gene data show CDR1 as SQVTM and CDR2 as ANQGSEA. Here the CDR3 reads CSAGNTGELFF. CDR3 nucleotide sequence: TGCAGCGCAGGAAACACCGGGGAGCTGTTTTTT.

The gene calls are TRBV5-1 and TRBJ1-2; 7 bases map to TRBD1. V trimming: 4 bases; J trimming: 2 bases; junction bases outside the gene matches: 8. Germline V gene sequence: CDR1 SGHRS, CDR2 YFSETQ. CDR3 length: 15 amino acids. The CDR3 DNA sequence: TGCGCCAGCAGCCCGCCCGAGACAGGGAACTATGGCTACACCTTC. This sequence encodes CASSPPETGNYGYTF.

The genes are TRBV14 and TRBJ2-2; D call uncertain. The CDR3 totals 13 residues. Trimming stripped 4 bases from V and 7 bases from J, with 10 bases between. The germline CDR1 and CDR2 sequences are SGHDN and FVKESK. CDR3 sequence: CASSPTVGGELFF. The DNA of the CDR3 is TGTGCCAGCAGCCCAACGGTCGGCGGGGAGCTGTTTTTT.

J is TRBJ2-2 and V is TRBV28, with 11 bases fitting TRBD2. Germline trimming cut 5 bases from V and 4 bases from J; bases unmatched to any gene: 15. The CDR3 covers 19 residues. Germline lookup yields CDR1 MDHEN and CDR2 SYDVKM. The CDR3 is CASSPRRLAGGLGTGELFF. CDR3 nucleotide sequence: TGTGCCAGCAGTCCGCGTCGGCTAGCGGGAGGCCTTGGCACCGGGGAGCTGTTTTTT.

The chain combines TRBV5-1 with TRBJ1-5; D unclear. The ends were cut back, 1 base at V and 1 base at J, with 9 bases in the middle. This CDR3 contains 15 residues. Looked up from germline, CDR1 is SGHRS and CDR2 is YFSETQ. DNA for the CDR3: TGCGCCAGCAGCTTGTTTTCGGGGAGCAATCAGCCCCAGCATTTT. Translated: CASSLFSGSNQPQHF.

The genes are TRBV5-6 and TRBJ1-5; D remains unclear. Trimming left V 1 base short and J 7 bases short, with 12 bases between. This CDR3 comprises 14 residues. CDR1 is SGHDT and CDR2 is YYEEEE in the germline V gene. CDR3 sequence: CASSLIGVRQPQHF. The CDR3 DNA is TGTGCCAGCAGCTTGATCGGGGTGAGACAGCCCCAGCATTTT.

This chain joins TRBV7-6 and TRBJ2-7; TRBD2 is a possible D gene (5 bases). The germline CDR1 and CDR2 sequences are SGHVS and FNYEAQ. V gave up 1 base and J gave up 2 bases, with 15 bases separating them. This CDR3 contains 16 residues. CDR3 DNA sequence: TGTGCCAGCAGCTTAGTGAGCGGCTCGACAACCTACGAGCAGTACTTC. Protein sequence: CASSLVSGSTTYEQYF. Filled out from reference TRBV7-6 and TRBJ2-7, the complete variable domain reads GAGVSQSPRYKVTKRGQDVALRCDPISGHVSLYWYRQALGQGPEFLTYFNYEAQQDKSGLPNDRFSAERPEGSISTLTIQRTEQRDSAMYRCASSLVSGSTTYEQYFGPGTRLTVT.

The chain uses TRBV28 and TRBJ2-2, with TRBD2 identical over 10 bases. The V gene's germline CDR1 is MDHEN and CDR2 SYDVKM. V trimming: 2 bases; J trimming: 7 bases; junction bases outside the gene matches: 7. This CDR3 contains 16 residues. The CDR3 reads CASSLPASGSDGELFF. Written as DNA, the CDR3 is TGTGCCAGCAGTTTACCGGCTAGCGGGAGTGACGGGGAGCTGTTTTTT.

J is TRBJ2-7 and V is TRBV5-1, with 7 bases identical to TRBD1. Germline V gene sequence: CDR1 SGHRS, CDR2 YFSETQ. J gave up 6 bases and V 5 bases, and 14 bases lay outside the gene matches. This CDR3 region has 15 residues. CDR3 region: CASSADPGTVTEQYF. In DNA, the CDR3 is TGCGCCAGCAGTGCCGACCCCGGGACAGTGACCGAGCAGTACTTC.

This chain uses TRBV27 with TRBJ2-2, with 9 bases matching TRBD1. CDR1 is MNHEY and CDR2 is SMNVEV in the germline V gene (reference sequence). V lost 4 bases, J lost 6 bases, and 9 bases stayed unmatched. CDR3 length: 16 residues. The CDR3 sequence: CASSSLGQGRPGELFF. CDR3 nucleotides: TGTGCCAGCAGTTCCCTGGGACAGGGACGCCCCGGGGAGCTGTTTTTT.

The chain uses TRBV7-3 and TRBJ2-3; 10 bases agree with TRBD2. CDR1 is SGHTA, CDR2 FQGTGA, per germline. The CDR3 spans 17 residues. The V gene end was trimmed by 5 bases and the J gene end by 6 bases; junction bases not matched to a gene: 14. This chain's CDR3 is CASSPFLAGAPGDTQYF. CDR3 DNA sequence: TGTGCCAGCAGCCCTTTTCTAGCGGGAGCACCTGGGGATACGCAGTATTTT.

The V and J genes are TRBV28 and TRBJ1-2, with 7 bases identical to TRBD1. Losses at the gene ends were 7 bases for V and 10 bases for J; bases not matched to a gene: 12. The CDR3 is made up of 13 amino acids. The germline V gene encodes CDR1 MDHEN and CDR2 SYDVKM. CDR3 nucleotide sequence: TGTGCCAGCAAGACAGGGACAGTTACAGACTACACCTTC. Amino acid sequence: CASKTGTVTDYTF.

The genes are TRBV6-4 and TRBJ2-1; possibly TRBD2 for D (5 bases). CDR3 length: 15 residues. With 6 bases removed from V and 2 bases from J, the gap between germline ends came to 14 bases. From germline, CDR1 is MRHNA and CDR2 SNTAGT. CDR3 loop: CASSARAVTYNEQFF. CDR3 coding DNA: TGTGCCAGCAGCGCCCGAGCGGTGACCTACAATGAGCAGTTCTTC.

The chain combines TRBV6-1 with TRBJ2-5; TRBD2 matches at 7 bases. The germline V gene has CDR1 MNHNS and CDR2 SASEGT. This CDR3 contains 16 residues. V lost 2 bases to trimming and J lost 5 bases; unmatched junction nucleotides: 11. The CDR3 protein is CASSELFAGEEETQYF. The CDR3 DNA follows: TGTGCCAGCAGTGAACTCTTCGCGGGAGAGGAGGAGACCCAGTACTTC.

The gene calls are TRBV7-6 and TRBJ2-7, with 8 bases matching TRBD2. V gave up 5 bases and J gave up 5 bases; unmatched junction bases: 11. The CDR3 totals 15 residues. Germline-derived CDR1 and CDR2 are SGHVS and FNYEAQ. The CDR3 nucleotides are TGTGCCAGCAGCCAGCGGGGGCCGGGTCTGGACGAGCAGTACTTC. Protein product: CASSQRGPGLDEQYF.

J is TRBJ1-2 and V is TRBV5-6, with 7 bases that match TRBD1. This CDR3 is 15 amino acids long. V was clipped by 0 bases and J by 4 bases; unmatched bases: 6. Germline V CDR1 and CDR2: SGHDT, YYEEEE. CDR3 coding DNA: TGTGCCAGCAGCTTGGTGGCAGGGGGAAGCTATGGCTACACCTTC. This translates into CASSLVAGGSYGYTF.

The chain recombines TRBV7-9 with TRBJ2-5; 10 nucleotides align to TRBD2. Looked up from germline, CDR1 is SEHNR and CDR2 is FQNEAQ (reference sequence). The J segment lost 4 bases and the V segment lost 4 bases, leaving 3 bases of the junction unmatched. This CDR3 region has 14 residues. CDR3 amino acids: CASSWSSGRETQYF. The CDR3 nucleotides read TGTGCCAGCAGCTGGTCTAGCGGGAGAGAGACCCAGTACTTC.

This clone is deemed medium-sized. This sample includes further DNA sequences coding for the same CDR3. The DNA for the CDR3 is TGTGCCAGCAGCCTACGGGACAGGGGTTCCTACAATGAGCAGTTCTTC. This gives the protein CASSLRDRGSYNEQFF. V and J are TRBV7-3 and TRBJ2-1; 10 nucleotides agree with TRBD1. The CDR3 loop spans 16 amino acids. Unmatched junction bases numbered 5, after V lost 5 bases and J lost 1 base. CDR1 and CDR2 (germline): SGHTA, FQGTGA.

The chain carries TRBV6-1 and TRBJ2-5; 9 nucleotides line up with TRBD1. Gene TRBJ2-7 matches the end of the DNA better, so the J call may be wrong. Germline V gene lookup returns CDR1 MNHNS and CDR2 SASEGT. There are 13 residues in the CDR3. Written as DNA, the CDR3 is TGTGCCAGCAGTAGGGGACAGGGCTACGAGCAGTACTTC. This translates into CASSRGQGYEQYF.